This T cell receptor (beta chain) was found in a study of OX40 agonist ivuxolimab in advanced cancers. Study-wide findings and caveats: Within 6 weeks, CD4+ and CD8+ blood T cells expanded clonally at 0.1 to 3.0 mg/kg.

Repertoires were generated with immunoSEQ multiplex PCR, while TCRdb's copy carries only in-frame clones and drops some. The sample includes roughly 32,000 clones, roughly 80% seen only once; the top ten take around 20%. The CDR3 consists of 14 residues. In germline, CDR1 is LNHNV, CDR2 YYDKDF (reference sequence). V was trimmed by 1 base and J by 1 base, leaving 5 bases between them. Regarding this clone: Its antigen is undetermined.

This receptor was identified in an adult with an advanced solid tumor such as melanoma, head and neck, liver or kidney cancer. The chain joins TRBV15 to TRBJ2-1; D gene uncertain. The source material was CD4+ or CD8+ T cells sorted from blood, sampled in a trial of the OX40 agonist ivuxolimab. The CDR3 nucleotides read TGTGCCACCAGCAGAGGAGAGTCCTACAATGAGCAGTTCTTC. It is translated as CATSRGESYNEQFF.